This T cell receptor beta chain was sequenced for a study of blood T cells in healthy people across ages (dated by TCRdb to between 2014 and 2016). About the full investigation: Template switching captured roughly one uniquely barcoded TCR beta cDNA molecule per two T cells in model experiments. Donors were grouped into four age groups: young (average about 15 years), middle-aged (under 40), aged (around 56) and long-lived (around 80). To avoid experimental bias, donors of different ages were spread randomly across the sequencing lanes. Age-related changes in TCR beta repertoire diversity were measured in the study by deep sequencing normalized with unique cDNA molecular identifiers. For two donors (one aged 18 to 30 and one aged 80 or older), the study analyzed two additional independent replicas of 1 million unique cDNA reads from the same blood draw.

V was cut back by 7 bases and J by 3 bases, leaving a gap of 15 bases between them. CDR3 length: 14 amino acids, cysteine to phenylalanine. Of the read, only the CDR3 DNA is kept; its 42 bases are in frame from base 1. CDR1 MDHEN and CDR2 SYDVKM are derived from the germline V gene. Study-level results and caveats: Total diversity estimates from one million sequenced T cells were considered lower bounds and underestimates. Compared with the aged group, the long-lived group had more naive CD4+ T cells, fewer expanded clones and increased TCR diversity, suggesting age selection. Because the CMV infection status of the donors was unknown, age-related changes in expanded clonotypes may potentially have been confounded. Observed TCR beta diversity correlated strongly with the percentage of naive T cells measured by flow cytometry. Observed TCR beta diversity per million T cells fell roughly linearly with age, and a significant reduction was already apparent by age around 40. Because profiling used bulk unsorted PBMCs, naive and antigen-experienced compartments could not be compared conclusively.

Receptor libraries were prepared by 5' RACE. These reads were obtained on an Illumina HiSeq 2500. A second 7 to 11 cycle PCR used a sample-barcoded 5' primer and a J-beta primer mix. A template-switch 5' adaptor carrying 12 random nucleotides introduced a unique molecular identifier onto each TCR beta cDNA molecule. At least 2.5 million CDR3-containing paired-end reads were obtained from each sample. The Mint cDNA synthesis kit, primed by a TRBC-specific oligonucleotide, was used to synthesize first-strand cDNA from all RNA. Following uracil-DNA glycosylase treatment, all cDNA underwent a first 18-cycle PCR with the universal primers M1SS and BC2_uni_R. Turning to the authors' computational methods: Each sample was normalized by randomly selecting 1 million high-quality reads, each carrying a distinct molecular identifier. Instead of being binned into consensus sequences, reads with shared molecular identifiers were discarded. MiTCR, with a Q25 quality threshold and the strictest error-elimination algorithm, was used for CDR3 identification, clonotype clustering and error correction. A nonparametric unseen species model with Euler transformation was used to estimate lower-bound total TCR beta diversity. TCRdb handled the public reads itself, with Q25 trimming in fastp and clone calling in MiXCR, and kept productive beta chains. When rows share a CDR3 protein, they turn into one entry using the most common DNA and genes. What appears here as the V and J calls and clone size reflects TCRdb's work, not the paper's. The sample yields approximately 1,000,000 distinct CDR3 sequences; 35% to 55% were counted once. The ten largest clones capture 18% of the sample.

The donors were under 40 Caucasian individuals from Russia, aged roughly 6 to 90 years, who were systemically healthy. Around 10 milliliters of peripheral blood were collected from each donor into EDTA-treated Vacutainer tubes. Ficoll-Paque density-gradient centrifugation was used to isolate PBMCs, with at least 7 million per sample. Total RNA was extracted from PBMCs with Trizol reagent, with at least 6 micrograms obtained per sample. The percentages of naive CD45RAhigh/CD27high T cells were determined by flow cytometry on a PBMC aliquot from every donor. Note on this clonotype: Its antigen remains undetermined. Per-base qualities were not stored, and no clone one base away is much larger.

This receptor was identified in a woman aged 55 to 70 in good health. Recombination linked TRBV28 to TRBJ1-2, and perhaps TRBD1 as D gene, on 6 matching bases. Source material: blood. The CDR3: CASNPGGADYGYTF. The base sequence is TGTGCCAGCAACCCGGGGGGCGCGGACTATGGCTACACCTTC.